This TCR beta chain was found in a study of PD-1 blockade in mismatch repair-deficient tumors. TCRdb keeps only in-frame clones here, not all; method: immunoSEQ multiplex PCR. Of approximately 100,000 clones listed, over 65% are singletons. Sequenced here: peripheral blood, sampled roughly 35 weeks after starting pembrolizumab. The clonotype was recovered from an adult with mismatch repair-deficient cancer.

The CDR3 bases are TGTGCCAGCAAGACTAGCGGGACCTCCTACAATGAGCAGTTCTTC. Protein product: CASKTSGTSYNEQFF. V usage is TRBV19 and J usage is TRBJ2-1; TRBD2 matches 11 bases. This CDR3 is 15 amino acids long. Trimming at V came to 9 bases and at J to 0 bases, leaving 4 bases not matched to a gene. Germline V gene sequence: CDR1 LNHDA, CDR2 SQIVND (reference sequence). Together with reference TRBV19 and TRBJ2-1, the CDR3 gives the full variable domain: DGGITQSPKYLFRKEGQNVTLSCEQNLNHDAMYWYRQDPGQGLRLIYYSQIVNDFQKGDIAEGYSVSREKKESFPLTVTSAQKNPTAFYLCASKTSGTSYNEQFFGPGTRLTVL.